What follows are 18 T cell receptor beta chains derived from one specimen sequenced in a study of blood T cell repertoires in COVID-19. Only in-frame clones appear in the TCRdb table, and some are missing; sequencing was by immunoSEQ multiplex PCR. The data show approximately 330,000 clones, around 86% seen once. Sequencing was performed on PBMCs or T cells enriched from blood (not recorded which). These receptors were collected from a woman aged 40 to 50 with acute COVID-19.

V is TRBV19 and J is TRBJ1-1, with a possible D match to TRBD1 (5 bases). Between the trimmed V and J ends, which lost 5 bases and 4 bases, there was a span of 11 bases. From germline, CDR1 is LNHDA and CDR2 SQIVND (reference sequence). The CDR3 runs 13 residues. This CDR3 reads CASSGGLVTEAFF. The CDR3 DNA sequence: TGTGCCAGTAGTGGGGGGTTGGTCACTGAAGCTTTCTTT.

V gene TRBV19 combines with J gene TRBJ2-3; 10 nucleotides align to TRBD2. Looked up from germline, CDR1 is LNHDA and CDR2 is SQIVND (reference sequence). CDR3 length equals 17 residues. V gave up 4 bases and J gave up 8 bases; unmatched junction bases: 15. This CDR3 reads CASSRAQLAGLSVTQYF. CDR3 DNA sequence: TGTGCCAGTAGTAGGGCCCAACTAGCGGGGTTGTCGGTTACGCAGTATTTT.

This clone appeared a single time. The chain is built from TRBV7-2 and TRBJ2-2, with D perhaps matching TRBD2 (5 bases). The V gene's germline CDR1 is SGHTA and CDR2 FQGNSA. V shed 3 bases and J shed 0 bases, with 8 bases lying between them. The CDR3 spans 15 residues. CDR3 amino acids: CASSFQAANTGELFF. CDR3 nucleotide sequence: TGTGCCAGCAGCTTTCAAGCGGCGAACACCGGGGAGCTGTTTTTT.

The gene calls are TRBV6-5 and TRBJ2-7; D possibly corresponds to TRBD1 (5 bases). This CDR3 contains 12 residues. Per the germline V gene, CDR1 is MNHEY and CDR2 is SVGAGI. V was trimmed by 6 bases and J by 6 bases, leaving 12 bases between them. The CDR3 sequence is CASSDAGSEQYF. The CDR3 DNA sequence: TGTGCCAGCAGCGATGCAGGGTCCGAGCAGTACTTC.

The chain recombines TRBV5-4 with TRBJ1-2; TRBD1 might be the D (5 bases). This CDR3 spans 13 amino acids. Germline lookup yields CDR1 SGHNT and CDR2 YYREEE (reference sequence). With 2 bases removed from V and 6 bases from J, the gap between germline ends came to 11 bases. The CDR3 region has the DNA TGTGCCAGCAGCTTTCAAGGGGCGGATGGCTACACCTTC. Its protein product is CASSFQGADGYTF.

This rearrangement joins TRBV7-2 to TRBJ2-7; 10 bases are a match to TRBD1. CDR1 and CDR2 (germline): SGHTA, FQGNSA. The CDR3 contains 15 residues. V gave up 7 bases and J gave up 4 bases; unmatched junction bases: 10. The CDR3 sequence: CASTDPDRGVYEQYF. The CDR3 DNA reads as TGTGCCAGCACCGATCCGGACAGGGGGGTTTACGAGCAGTACTTC.

The rearrangement uses TRBV28 and TRBJ2-7; D perhaps matches TRBD1 (6 bases). Trimming pared 4 bases from V and 0 bases from J, leaving 13 bases between. The CDR3 contains 15 residues. Germline lookup yields CDR1 MDHEN and CDR2 SYDVKM. CDR3 region: CASSSRDRSSYEQYF. CDR3 nucleotide sequence: TGTGCCAGCAGTTCGAGAGACAGGAGCTCCTACGAGCAGTACTTC.

This clone was found a few times. V is TRBV20-1 and J is TRBJ1-5; tentative D call: TRBD1 (5 bases). The CDR3 sequence is 17 residues long. The germline gives CDR1 DFQATT, CDR2 SNEGSKA (reference sequence). The germline V and J ends were trimmed by 3 bases and 5 bases, with 23 bases remaining between them. The CDR3 sequence is CSASSQGGERRDQPQHF. CDR3 sequence (DNA): TGCAGTGCTAGTTCCCAGGGTGGTGAAAGGAGGGATCAGCCCCAGCATTTT.

The chain employs TRBV3-1 (or the pseudogene TRBV3-2) and TRBJ2-5; D unresolved. The CDR3 contains 14 residues. The germline V gene encodes CDR1 LGHDT and CDR2 YNNKEL (reference sequence). The germline V and J ends were trimmed by 3 bases and 5 bases, with 13 bases remaining between them. The CDR3: CASSQLIGVETQYF. DNA for the CDR3: TGTGCCAGCAGCCAGCTGATCGGAGTGGAGACCCAGTACTTC.

The chain has TRBV6-2 or TRBV6-3 and TRBJ2-7; D is possibly TRBD2 (5 bases). Germline V CDR1 and CDR2: MNHEY, SVGEGT. V lost 2 bases to trimming and J lost 2 bases, with 10 bases between them. The CDR3 has 14 amino acids. The CDR3 reads CASSYGRATYEQYF. The CDR3 DNA reads TGTGCCAGCAGTTACGGGCGGGCCACCTACGAGCAGTACTTC.

This clone occurred once. The gene calls are TRBV5-1 and TRBJ1-1; 7 bases line up with TRBD1. V was pared by 5 bases and J by 10 bases, with 11 bases of the junction left unmatched. The CDR3 is made up of 13 amino acids. Germline CDR1 and CDR2: SGHRS and YFSETQ. The DNA of the CDR3 is TGCGCCAGCAGTGGTGGGGGACAGCAGACAGCTTTCTTT. Residues: CASSGGGQQTAFF.

Only one count was recorded for this clone. The chain joins TRBV21-1 to TRBJ1-5; the table names TRBD1, a call not compared with the DNA. TRBV21-1 is reported as a pseudogene. The CDR3 runs to 15 residues. Here the CDR3 DNA reads TGTGCCAGCAGCAAAGAGAAGCAGGGTCTCTCAAACCAGCATTTT. As protein: CASSKEKQGLSNQHF.

The chain is built from TRBV11-2 and TRBJ1-2, with TRBD1 identical over 7 bases. The CDR3 is 16 amino acids. Looked up from germline, CDR1 is SGHAT and CDR2 is FQNNGV. Trimming cost V 5 bases and J 4 bases; bases outside gene matches: 13. CDR3 nucleotides: TGTGCCAGCAGCCCAATACGGCATCAGGGGGGCTATGGCTACACCTTC. Protein: CASSPIRHQGGYGYTF.

The chain carries TRBV5-6 and TRBJ1-2; possibly TRBD1 for D (6 bases). This CDR3 has 16 residues. V lost 4 bases and J 4 bases, leaving 20 bases between the germline ends. Germline V gives CDR1 SGHDT, CDR2 YYEEEE. The CDR3 is CASSGPLRGLGYGYTF. CDR3 nucleotide sequence: TGTGCCAGCAGCGGCCCGCTCAGGGGATTAGGCTATGGCTACACCTTC. Looking up the rest from reference TRBV5-6 and TRBJ1-2 gives the full variable domain: DAGVTQSPTHLIKTRGQQVTLRCSPKSGHDTVSWYQQALGQGPQFIFQYYEEEERQRGNFPDRFSGHQFPNYSSELNVNALLLGDSALYLCASSGPLRGLGYGYTFGSGTRLTVV.

The chain links TRBV9 to TRBJ2-3; TRBD2 might be the D (6 bases). CDR3 size: 14 residues. CDR1 is SGDLS and CDR2 is YYNGEE in the germline V gene. V was cut by 0 bases and J by 4 bases, with 9 bases left in between. The CDR3 DNA reads TGTGCCAGCAGCGTAGGACTAGAGGCAGATACGCAGTATTTT. It specifies CASSVGLEADTQYF.

The rearrangement joins TRBV19 to TRBJ1-1; D is uncertain. This CDR3 region has 14 residues. Deletions cut 8 bases from V and 1 base from J, with 14 bases between. Germline V gene lookup returns CDR1 LNHDA and CDR2 SQIVND (reference sequence). CDR3: CASSRLFSNTEAFF. DNA for the CDR3: TGTGCCAGTTCCCGACTGTTTTCGAACACTGAAGCTTTCTTT.

The genes are TRBV3-1 (or the pseudogene TRBV3-2) and TRBJ1-3, with D perhaps TRBD1 (5 bases). V shed 6 bases and J shed 0 bases, with 6 bases lying between them. The CDR3 contains 13 residues. Germline CDR1 LGHDT, CDR2 YNNKEL (reference sequence). The chain's CDR3 is CASSRGSGNTIYF. For the CDR3, the DNA is TGTGCCAGCAGTAGGGGCTCTGGAAACACCATATATTTT.

This clone came up once. This rearrangement joins TRBV7-6 to TRBJ2-3; 10 bases agree with TRBD1. The CDR3 extends over 21 amino acids. From germline, CDR1 is SGHVS and CDR2 FNYEAQ. V gave up 3 bases and J gave up 0 bases; unmatched junction bases: 18. The CDR3 nucleotides are TGTGCCAGCAGCTTCGACGGGACAGGGGATTTTCTCGGGACTAGCACAGATACGCAGTATTTT. This codes for CASSFDGTGDFLGTSTDTQYF. Filled out from reference TRBV7-6 and TRBJ2-3, the complete variable domain reads GAGVSQSPRYKVTKRGQDVALRCDPISGHVSLYWYRQALGQGPEFLTYFNYEAQQDKSGLPNDRFSAERPEGSISTLTIQRTEQRDSAMYRCASSFDGTGDFLGTSTDTQYFGPGTRLTVL.